A single T cell receptor beta chain is shown here with its context. Trimming removed 6 bases from V and 0 bases from J, with 10 bases in between. Germline CDR1 and CDR2: SGHRS and YFSETQ. This CDR3 has 13 amino acids. These data originate in a study of shared clonotypes between healthy human individuals. Terminally differentiated effector memory CD45RA+ cells were excluded by CCR7 positive selection of CD45RO-negative cells. TCRdb's table, derived via immunoSEQ multiplex PCR, lists solely in-frame clones and lacks some. The table includes about 680,000 clones, approximately 90% detected once. V and J are TRBV5-1 and TRBJ2-7, with D uncertain. The clonotype was recovered from a man younger than 45 in good health. The sample comprised naive CD8+ T cells sorted from blood. As DNA, the CDR3 is TGCGCCAGCATCGTGGTTCGCTCCTACGAGCAGTACTTC. It encodes CASIVVRSYEQYF.